This passage covers 15 T cell receptor beta chains from one sample sequenced in a study of identical twins. TCRdb reprocessed the 5' RACE reads via MiXCR and lists one record per CDR3 protein. The repertoire has 430,000 or so distinct CDR3 sequences, 20% to 25% of them found once; the top ten carry roughly 2.8%. The sample was also linked to a second study, of T cells expressing NK-cell markers.

Sequencing input: CD4+ T cells sorted from blood. The receptors were sampled from a woman under 30 in good health.

This clonotype was counted only a few times. This chain joins TRBV25-1 and TRBJ2-1; 14 positions match TRBD2. The V and J ends lost 2 bases and 8 bases, in that order; junction bases with no gene match: 5. The CDR3 totals 16 residues. The germline CDR1 and CDR2 sequences are MGHDK and SYGVNS. The CDR3 loop reads CASSEPGLAGGYEQFF. The DNA of the CDR3 is TGTGCCAGCAGTGAACCTGGACTAGCGGGAGGCTATGAGCAGTTCTTC.

This clonotype was seen only once. This chain uses TRBV2 with TRBJ1-2; D call uncertain. Germline V gene lookup returns CDR1 SNHLY and CDR2 FYNNEI. V was trimmed by 6 bases and J by 4 bases, leaving 9 bases between them. The length of the CDR3 is 12 residues. The CDR3 nucleotides read TGTGCCAGCAGCCCCCATCTCTATGGCTACACCTTC. Translating gives CASSPHLYGYTF. Full variable domain (rest looked up from reference TRBV2 and TRBJ1-2): EPEVTQTPSHQVTQMGQEVILRCVPISNHLYFYWYRQILGQKVEFLVSFYNNEISEKSEIFDDQFSVERPDGSNFTLKIRSTKLEDSAMYFCASSPHLYGYTFGSGTRLTVV.

This clonotype was counted a few times. This rearrangement joins TRBV10-3 to TRBJ2-2, with TRBD1 matching over 8 bases. The CDR3 is 16 amino acids. V gave up 0 bases and J gave up 2 bases; unmatched junction bases: 2. Germline values: CDR1 ENHRY, CDR2 SYGVKD. CDR3 in DNA: TGTGCCATCAGTGAGTCTGGACAGGGCAACACCGGGGAGCTGTTTTTT. It is translated as CAISESGQGNTGELFF.

V gene TRBV7-3 combines with J gene TRBJ2-6; no reliable D call. The germline V gene has CDR1 SGHTA and CDR2 FQGTGA. Between the trimmed V and J ends, which lost 0 bases and 9 bases, there was a span of 6 bases. This CDR3 is 13 amino acids long. In nucleotides, the CDR3 is TGTGCCAGCAGCTTAACACAGAGCAACGTCCTGACTTTC. It specifies CASSLTQSNVLTF. Looking up the rest from reference TRBV7-3 and TRBJ2-6 gives the full variable domain: GAGVSQTPSNKVTEKGKYVELRCDPISGHTALYWYRQSLGQGPEFLIYFQGTGAADDSGLPNDRFFAVRPEGSVSTLKIQRTERGDSAVYLCASSLTQSNVLTFGAGSRLTVL.

The CDR3 region has the DNA TGTGCCTCTGAATCGGAGGGCTACGAGCAGTACTTC. It encodes CASESEGYEQYF. The rearrangement uses TRBV7-9 and TRBJ2-7; D perhaps matches TRBD2 (6 bases). Germline V gene data show CDR1 as SEHNR and CDR2 as FQNEAQ (reference sequence). Trimming shortened V by 11 bases and J by 3 bases, and 14 bases separated the two germline ends. This CDR3 is built from 12 residues.

This clonotype was found a few times. V and J are TRBV20-1 and TRBJ2-1, with 8 bases identical to TRBD2. The CDR3 has 14 amino acids. CDR1 and CDR2 from the germline V gene are DFQATT and SNEGSKA (reference sequence). The J segment lost 7 bases and the V segment lost 6 bases, leaving 11 bases of the junction unmatched. In DNA, the CDR3 is TGCAGTGCCCCACCGGGGACTAGTTGGAATGAGCAGTTCTTC. It codes for CSAPPGTSWNEQFF.

The chain has TRBV5-1 and TRBJ1-1, with 7 bases aligning to TRBD1. Trimming cost V 7 bases and J 1 base; bases outside gene matches: 7. The CDR3 has 14 residues. Germline CDR1 reads SGHRS; CDR2 reads YFSETQ. CDR3 nucleotides: TGCGCCAGCGGACAGAGGGACAGGAACACTGAAGCTTTCTTT. Residues: CASGQRDRNTEAFF.

In DNA, the CDR3 is TGCGCCAGCAGCCAAGGGGGGAAACTAGCCAAAAACATTCAGTACTTC. Translating it yields CASSQGGKLAKNIQYF. V is TRBV4-1 and J is TRBJ2-4, with D perhaps TRBD1 or TRBD2 (5 bases each). Germline CDR1 and CDR2: MGHRA and YSYEKL. Trimming took 1 base from V and 0 from J, leaving 10 bases between them. The CDR3 length is 16 residues.

As to this clonotype: Compared with germline, one end of the junction differs, possibly owing to a read error. The chain combines TRBV20-1 with TRBJ1-5; TRBD1 matches at 8 bases. There are 14 residues in the CDR3. In germline, CDR1 is DFQATT, CDR2 SNEGSKA (reference sequence). CDR3 coding DNA: TGCAGTGCCAGAGCCGGACAGGGACGTCGGCCCCAGCATTTT. The encoded protein is CSARAGQGRRPQHF.

This sequence joins TRBV2 and TRBJ2-2; D is unclear. V lost 7 bases and J lost 2, with 8 bases in between. Per the germline V gene, CDR1 is SNHLY and CDR2 is FYNNEI. The CDR3 totals 13 residues. CDR3 region: CASKELNTGELFF. The CDR3 DNA reads TGTGCCAGCAAAGAACTCAACACCGGGGAGCTGTTTTTT.

Comments on this clonotype: Sequence at one end of the junction differs from germline and may be a read error. The chain uses TRBV7-3 and TRBJ2-7, with a tentative D call TRBD2 (6 bases). CDR1 SGHTA and CDR2 FQGTGA come from the germline V gene. The CDR3 runs 13 residues. CDR3 DNA sequence: TGTGCCAGCAGCCCGGTTGCGGGGTACGGGCAGTACTTC. Its translation is CASSPVAGYGQYF.

This chain links TRBV5-1 with TRBJ2-3; 10 nucleotides align to TRBD2. The CDR3 consists of 16 residues. With V trimmed by 0 bases and J by 2 bases, 3 bases remained unmatched. Per the germline V gene, CDR1 is SGHRS and CDR2 is YFSETQ. The CDR3 bases are TGCGCCAGCAGCTTGGCCGGACTAGCGGTCACAGATACGCAGTATTTT. Amino acid sequence: CASSLAGLAVTDTQYF.

This clonotype was counted between two and nine times. The CDR3 is CASSSDRPPNEQFF. DNA for the CDR3: TGTGCCAGCAGTTCGGACAGGCCACCGAATGAGCAGTTCTTC. The V and J genes are TRBV6-5 and TRBJ2-1, with TRBD1 matching over 7 bases. This CDR3 is 14 amino acids long. Germline assignment: CDR1 MNHEY and CDR2 SVGAGI. V dropped 4 bases and J dropped 7; count of bases not matched to a gene: 7.

V gene TRBV4-3 combines with J gene TRBJ2-7; TRBD2 aligns across 9 bases. Trimming removed 0 bases from V and 5 bases from J; junction bases left unmatched: 8. CDR1 and CDR2 from the germline V gene are LGHNA and YSLEER. This CDR3 has 16 amino acids. CDR3 amino acids: CASSQERGLANDEQYF. The CDR3 nucleotides read TGCGCCAGCAGCCAAGAACGAGGACTAGCGAACGACGAGCAGTACTTC.

There are a few counts of this clonotype. V and J are TRBV20-1 and TRBJ1-2; D is unresolved. Trimming took off 2 bases at V and 8 bases at J, with 12 bases between the two ends. Germline assignment: CDR1 DFQATT and CDR2 SNEGSKA (reference sequence). CDR3 length: 12 residues. The CDR3 protein is CSARNTGSGYTF. The DNA for the CDR3 is TGCAGTGCTAGAAATACGGGCAGCGGCTACACCTTC.